This TCR beta chain was sequenced in a study of blood T cell repertoires in COVID-19. Across the study: Nucleic acid was either cDNA or gDNA, and it came from T cells, B-cell-depleted T cells, or PBMCs.

Grouping used clinical history reported by participants in a survey and questionnaire. Cohort 3 donors were reported recovered after two negative PCRs, clearance, or symptom resolution. Per the authors' pipeline: Amplification of reference gene primers was used by the study to estimate nucleated cell counts. Clones were read by immunoSEQ multiplex PCR, and TCRdb kept only the in-frame ones, dropping some. V and J calls and clone size follow that table, whereas D and trimming were derived from the DNA. The sample lists 150,000 to 200,000 clones, over 70% seen once, with 3% to 4% in the top ten. The receptor comes from an older woman who had recovered from COVID-19. Sequencing was done on a sample of PBMCs or T cells enriched from blood (not recorded which).

CDR3 sequence reads: CASSLPGLTSPLHF. CDR3 bases: TGTGCCAGCAGCCTCCCGGGACTTACCTCACCCCTCCACTTT. The genes are TRBV13 and TRBJ1-6; weak D call: TRBD1 (5 bases). CDR1 is PRHDT and CDR2 is FYEKMQ in the germline V gene (reference sequence). Between the trimmed V and J ends, which lost 5 bases and 10 bases, there was a span of 15 bases. The CDR3 extends over 14 amino acids.